This paragraph covers one TCR beta chain sequence. This sample was taken from a study of neoadjuvant anti-PD-1 for oral cavity cancer. Clones were read by immunoSEQ multiplex PCR, and TCRdb kept only the in-frame ones, dropping some. The repertoire has about 14,000 clones, about 73% of them found once; the top ten carry more than 3%. Stated time point: after neoadjuvant nivolumab, at surgical resection. This material consisted of PBMCs, taken after nivolumab (anti-PD-1) treatment. This TCR came from a person aged 40-85 years with oral cavity squamous cell carcinoma.

The CDR3 DNA is TGTGCCAGCAGCCTGGGGCAGGGGGCAGTGATGAACACTGAAGCTTTCTTT. Amino acid sequence: CASSLGQGAVMNTEAFF. The chain couples TRBV7-8 to TRBJ1-1, with 8 bases fitting TRBD1. V was pared by 5 bases and J by 0 bases, with 11 bases of the junction left unmatched. Germline V gene data show CDR1 as SGHVS and CDR2 as FQNEAQ. There are 17 residues in the CDR3.